This T cell receptor beta chain was sequenced for a study of CD8+CD57+ T cells in acquired aplastic anemia. The overall study: When averaged, DNA from sorted CD4+ and CD8+ cells came to 3 to 4 ug. Study-level findings and limits: In common between the patients and the controls were more than 25 CD8+ CDR3 sequences.

This CDR3 spans 15 amino acids. V was cut by 0 bases and J by 5 bases, with 14 bases left in between. Germline V gene data show CDR1 as LGHNA and CDR2 as YSLEER. TCR beta VDJ and CDR3 profiles were obtained from a genomic DNA template. TCRdb ran MiXCR on the reads and lists one entry per CDR3 protein. This sample carries around 500,000 distinct CDR3 sequences, around 30% of them seen once, and the ten largest clones take around 0.82%. The authors sequenced patients whose flow cytometry had shown CD8+CD57+ cell expansion. As for this clonotype: What it binds is unknown.

The chain combines TRBV4-3 with TRBJ2-7; D could derive from TRBD1 or TRBD2 (7 bases each). Material: sorted CD4+, CD8+, or CD8+CD57+ T cells (not recorded which) from PBMCs. The sequence was obtained from a human donor with aplastic anemia. The CDR3 DNA reads as TGCGCCAGCAGCCAAGACTACAGGGGAGGGGACGAGCAGTACTTC. Residues: CASSQDYRGGDEQYF.